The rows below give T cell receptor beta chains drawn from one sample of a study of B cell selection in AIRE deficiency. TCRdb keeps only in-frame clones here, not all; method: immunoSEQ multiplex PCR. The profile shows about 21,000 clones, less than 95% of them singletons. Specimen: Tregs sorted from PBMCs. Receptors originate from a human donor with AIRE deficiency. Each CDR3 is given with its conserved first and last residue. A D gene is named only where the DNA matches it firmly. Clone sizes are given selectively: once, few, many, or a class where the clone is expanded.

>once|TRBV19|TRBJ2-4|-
TGTGCCAGTAGTATTCGAGGGGCAGGAAACATTCAGTACTTC
CASSIRGAGNIQYF
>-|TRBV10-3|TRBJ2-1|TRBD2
TGTGCCATCAGTGGGACTAGCGGGGGGCGCAATGAGCAGTTCTTC
CAISGTSGGRNEQFF
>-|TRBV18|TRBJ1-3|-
TGTGCCAGCTCACCAATACAGTCTGGAAACACCATATATTTT
CASSPIQSGNTIYF
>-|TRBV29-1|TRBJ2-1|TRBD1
TGCAGCGTCGGACAGGGCCATCTCAATGAGCAGTTCTTC
CSVGQGHLNEQFF
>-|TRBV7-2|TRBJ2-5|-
TGTGCCAGCAGCTTATTCCCCCCGGGAGCTGGGGAGACCCAGTACTTC
CASSLFPPGAGETQYF
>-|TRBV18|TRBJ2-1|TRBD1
TGTGCCAGCTCAACAAAAACAGGGGGCGCGGGCAATGAGCAGTTCTTC
CASSTKTGGAGNEQFF
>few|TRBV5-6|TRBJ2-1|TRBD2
TGTGCCAGCAGCTTCGGACTAGCGGGAACCTATGAGCAGTTCTTC
CASSFGLAGTYEQFF
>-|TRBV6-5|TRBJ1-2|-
TGTGCCAGCCGGGACACCAGAGTCCATGGCTACACCTTC
CASRDTRVHGYTF
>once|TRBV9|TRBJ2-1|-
TGTGCCAGCAGCACCCATCGTTGGAATGAGCAGTTCTTC
CASSTHRWNEQFF
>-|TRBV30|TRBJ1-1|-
TGTGCCCGGGAGTGGGGGCAGGGTGAAGCTTTCTTT
CAREWGQGEAFF
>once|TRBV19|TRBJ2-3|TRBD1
TGTGCCAGTAGGACGCCAGGACAGGGGGCCACAGATACGCAGTATTTT
CASRTPGQGATDTQYF
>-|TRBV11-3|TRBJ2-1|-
TGTGCCAGCAGCCTCCGGGACATCTCCTACAATGAGCAGTTCTTC
CASSLRDISYNEQFF
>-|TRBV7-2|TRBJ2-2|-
TGTGCCAGCAGCTCCGGGACTTTTTACACCGGGGAGCTGTTTTTT
CASSSGTFYTGELFF
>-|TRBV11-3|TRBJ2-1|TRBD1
TGTGCCAGCAGGGTGACAGGGAACAATGAGCAGTTCTTC
CASRVTGNNEQFF
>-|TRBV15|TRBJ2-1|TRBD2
TGTGCCACCAGCCGACCCGCGGGACTAGTGGCCAATGAGCAGTTCTTC
CATSRPAGLVANEQFF
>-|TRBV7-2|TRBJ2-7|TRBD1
TGTGCCAGCAGCTTAGTTTCCGGGACAGTCGAGCAGTACTTC
CASSLVSGTVEQYF
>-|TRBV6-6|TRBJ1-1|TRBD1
TGTGCCAGCAGTTACGGGACAGGGGGGGTGGCTGAAGCTTTCTTT
CASSYGTGGVAEAFF
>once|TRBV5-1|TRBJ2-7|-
TGCGCCAGCAGCTTGGCCCGGGCAGGGCGCGGCGAGCAGTACTTC
CASSLARAGRGEQYF
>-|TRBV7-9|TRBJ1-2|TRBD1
TGTGCCAGCAGCTTAGGAAAGGGGGCGACCGGGGGCTACACCTTC
CASSLGKGATGGYTF
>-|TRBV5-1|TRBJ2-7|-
TGCGCCAGCAGCTTGGGGGGAGGAGGCTACGAGCAGTACTTC
CASSLGGGGYEQYF
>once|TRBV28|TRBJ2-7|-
TGTGCCAGCAGAAACACGGGACGGAAGGCCTACGAGCAGTACTTC
CASRNTGRKAYEQYF
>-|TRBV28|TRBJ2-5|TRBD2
TGTGCCAGCAATCTTAGCGGGAGTAGGTTCGAGACCCAGTACTTC
CASNLSGSRFETQYF
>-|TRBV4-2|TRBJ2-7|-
TGTGCCAGCAGCCAAGCGACGGGGCTACCATACTACGAGCAGTACTTC
CASSQATGLPYYEQYF
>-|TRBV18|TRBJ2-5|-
TGTGCCAGCTCACCACCGGGACCCACCCAGTACTTC
CASSPPGPTQYF
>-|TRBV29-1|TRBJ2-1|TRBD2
TGCAGCGTTGTCACGGCCTGGGGGACTACCAATGAGCAGTTCTTC
CSVVTAWGTTNEQFF
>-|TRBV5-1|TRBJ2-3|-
TGCGCCAGCAGCGAAGTACAGGGAGGTACGCAGTATTTT
CASSEVQGGTQYF
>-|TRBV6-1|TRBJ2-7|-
TGTGCCAGCAGTTTCGACAGAACCCTCTACGAGCAGTACTTC
CASSFDRTLYEQYF
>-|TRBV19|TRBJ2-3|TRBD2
TGTGCCAGTAGTAGACTAGCGGGCTCCCCCCCCACAGATACGCAGTATTTT
CASSRLAGSPPTDTQYF
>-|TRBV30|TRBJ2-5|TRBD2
TGTGCCTGGAGTGGGACTAGCGGGTGGGGGGAGACCCAGTACTTC
CAWSGTSGWGETQYF
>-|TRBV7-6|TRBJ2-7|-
TGTGCCAGCAGCCCCCGCCGGCCCTACGAGCAGTACTTC
CASSPRRPYEQYF
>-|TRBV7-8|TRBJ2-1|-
TGTGCCAGCAGCTTATTCCGGACTACGAACAATGAGCAGTTCTTC
CASSLFRTTNNEQFF
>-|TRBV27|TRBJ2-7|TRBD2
TGTGCCAGCAGTTTGAGAGGACTAGCGGTTTACGAGCAGTACTTC
CASSLRGLAVYEQYF
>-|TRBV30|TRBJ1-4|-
TGTGCCTGGAGTGTCCATTCCCGGCTAACTAATGAAAAACTGTTTTTT
CAWSVHSRLTNEKLFF
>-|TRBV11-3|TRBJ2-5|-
TGTGCCAGCAGCTTAGGCAGCCGGGAGACCCAGTACTTC
CASSLGSRETQYF
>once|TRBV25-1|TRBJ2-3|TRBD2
TGTGCCAGCAGTGCGACTAGCGGGAGGGCCGGGGCAGATACGCAGTATTTT
CASSATSGRAGADTQYF
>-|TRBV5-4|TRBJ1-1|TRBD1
TGTGCCAGCACGACAGGGGGTGGACGTACTGAAGCTTTCTTT
CASTTGGGRTEAFF
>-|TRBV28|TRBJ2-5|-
TGTGCCAGCAGATCCCCGCGCGGCGGGGAGCCAGAGACCCAGTACTTC
CASRSPRGGEPETQYF
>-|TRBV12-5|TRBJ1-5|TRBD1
TGTGCTAGTGGTTTGGTACAGCCAACGTTGACAGGGGGCAATCAGCCCCAGCATTTT
CASGLVQPTLTGGNQPQHF
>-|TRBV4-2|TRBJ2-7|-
TGTGCCAGCAGCCAAGAAGTCGGGAGTCGATTCTTACGCTACGAGCAGTACTTC
CASSQEVGSRFLRYEQYF
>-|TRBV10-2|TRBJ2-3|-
TGCGCCAGCGGTCGGGGGAGCACAGATACGCAGTATTTT
CASGRGSTDTQYF
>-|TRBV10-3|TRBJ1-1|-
TGTGCCATCAGGGGAGGAGGGGGTCGACCGGCTTTCTTT
CAIRGGGGRPAFF
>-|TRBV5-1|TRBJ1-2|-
TGCGCCAGCAGCTTGGAGGGGCGGGACTATGGCTACACCTTC
CASSLEGRDYGYTF
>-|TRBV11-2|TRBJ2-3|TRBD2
TGTGCCAGCAGCCCCGGGACTACTAGCACAGATACGCAGTATTTT
CASSPGTTSTDTQYF
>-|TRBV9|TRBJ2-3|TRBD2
TGTGCCAGCAGCGGACCAGGACTAGGTGGCACAGATACGCAGTATTTT
CASSGPGLGGTDTQYF
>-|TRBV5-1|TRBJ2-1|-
TGCGCCAGCAGCTTGTGGTACGGGAGACATGAGCAGTTCTTC
CASSLWYGRHEQFF
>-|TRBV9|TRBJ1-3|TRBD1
TGTGCCAGCAGCGCCCACAGGGGGCAAAACACCATATATTTT
CASSAHRGQNTIYF
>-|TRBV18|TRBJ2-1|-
TGTGCCAGCTCACCGGGGTTGTGGAGCTCCTACAATGAGCAGTTCTTC
CASSPGLWSSYNEQFF